The clone carrying this T cell receptor (beta chain) was observed a single time. Its target is unknown. Primers: 52 TRBV forward and 13 TRBJ reverse. TCRdb's copy holds only in-frame clones and misses some; the assay was immunoSEQ multiplex PCR. The sample yields 15,000 or so clones, more than 90% seen once. These data come from a study of regulatory T cells. At testing, patients were 2 to 39 years old, with reduced naive and increased memory T-cell proportions. Points from the study as a whole: Control CD8+ cells showed a nonsignificant trend toward higher Shannon entropy than patient CD8+ cells. Regulatory T cells showed the strongest V-J pair restriction and V/J gene skewing among patient repertoires.

The receptor's source is a person under 35 with CD3G deficiency. What was sequenced was CD8+ T cells sorted from blood.

Here the CDR3 DNA reads TGTGCCAGCAGTCTATACTCCCCGGCTAGCTCCTACGAGCAGTACTTC. Its protein is CASSLYSPASSYEQYF. The chain has TRBV27 and TRBJ2-7; D gene uncertain. The CDR3 has 16 residues. CDR1 is MNHEY and CDR2 is SMNVEV in the germline V gene (reference sequence). V was cut by 5 bases and J by 0 bases, with 17 bases left in between.